The next 19 T cell receptor beta chains were all read from a single sample in a study of long-term antiretroviral therapy in people with HIV. The authors ran the immunoSEQ assay, v3.0, at survey level. The data were produced by immunoSEQ multiplex PCR, yet TCRdb's version contains in-frame clones alone and is incomplete. This table has roughly 19,000 clones, approximately 86% appearing once. The sequencing here drew on unsorted PBMCs, taken 0.5 years after starting antiretroviral therapy. These receptors came from a middle-aged man with HIV.

The chain recombines TRBV7-2 with TRBJ2-3; TRBD2 matches 8 bases. This CDR3 spans 16 amino acids. Germline CDR1 SGHTA, CDR2 FQGNSA. J was trimmed by 5 bases and V by 3 bases; bases with no gene match: 10. The CDR3 DNA reads TGTGCCAGCAGCTTTCTAGCGGGCCGGGGCAGAGATACGCAGTATTTT. This sequence encodes CASSFLAGRGRDTQYF.

The chain uses TRBV7-9 and TRBJ1-4; 7 positions agree with TRBD1. V lost 5 bases and J lost 5; bases outside the gene matches: 8. Germline-derived CDR1 and CDR2 are SEHNR and FQNEAQ (reference sequence). CDR3 length: 15 residues. The CDR3 protein is CASSTPTGTNEKLFF. The CDR3 region has the DNA TGTGCCAGCAGCACCCCGACAGGGACAAATGAAAAACTGTTTTTT.

The chain couples TRBV28 to TRBJ2-1; TRBD1 aligns across 10 bases. Losses at the gene ends were 5 bases for V and 8 bases for J; bases not matched to a gene: 12. Germline V CDR1 and CDR2: MDHEN, SYDVKM. The CDR3 extends over 16 amino acids. The CDR3 nucleotides read TGTGCCAGCAGTGCATCCGGGACAGGGGATAGGGATGAGCAGTTCTTC. This encodes CASSASGTGDRDEQFF. The whole variable domain, filled in from reference TRBV28 and TRBJ2-1, reads DVKVTQSSRYLVKRTGEKVFLECVQDMDHENMFWYRQDPGLGLRLIYFSYDVKMKEKGDIPEGYSVSREKKERFSLILESASTNQTSMYLCASSASGTGDRDEQFFGPGTRLTVL.

This chain uses TRBV5-1 with TRBJ2-5; no clear D. This CDR3 has 14 residues. Germline-derived CDR1 and CDR2 are SGHRS and YFSETQ. The V end was cut by 0 bases, the J end by 8 bases, with 14 bases between. CDR3 sequence: CASSLDQQFDTQYF. CDR3 in DNA: TGCGCCAGCAGCTTGGATCAGCAATTCGATACCCAGTACTTC.

The chain couples TRBV11-2 to TRBJ2-1, with D perhaps TRBD2 (6 bases). The length of the CDR3 is 16 residues. V was trimmed by 7 bases and J by 8 bases, leaving 24 bases between them. Germline V gives CDR1 SGHAT, CDR2 FQNNGV. In nucleotides, the CDR3 is TGTGCCAGCACCATGGGGTCGGGAGCCGGGGTGTATGAGCAGTTCTTC. This sequence encodes CASTMGSGAGVYEQFF.

There are a few counts of this clone. J is TRBJ1-5 and V is TRBV18, with D maybe TRBD1 (5 bases). The CDR3 is 14 amino acids. The V gene lost 3 bases and the J gene lost 2 bases, with 8 bases spanning the gap. Germline V gene lookup returns CDR1 KGHSH and CDR2 LQKENI. CDR3 sequence: CASSPDSGNQPQHF. CDR3 nucleotides: TGTGCCAGCTCACCTGACAGTGGCAATCAGCCCCAGCATTTT.

The chain uses TRBV6-1 and TRBJ2-2; 7 nucleotides line up with TRBD2. CDR3 length equals 15 residues. Per the germline V gene, CDR1 is MNHNS and CDR2 is SASEGT. V shed 7 bases, J shed 2 bases, and the junction held 7 bases outside the gene matches. CDR3 loop: CASTHGDYNTGELFF. CDR3 DNA sequence: TGTGCCAGCACTCACGGGGACTATAACACCGGGGAGCTGTTTTTT.

J is TRBJ1-6 and V is TRBV5-1; 9 bases agree with TRBD1. This CDR3 has 15 residues. Per germline, CDR1 SGHRS and CDR2 YFSETQ. The V gene end was trimmed by 4 bases and the J gene end by 6 bases; junction bases not matched to a gene: 5. The CDR3 loop reads CASSPQGQGNSPLHF. In DNA, the CDR3 is TGCGCCAGCAGCCCACAGGGACAGGGTAATTCACCCCTCCACTTT.

The rearrangement links TRBV7-2 to TRBJ2-2; D not resolved. Germline V gene lookup returns CDR1 SGHTA and CDR2 FQGNSA. The CDR3 is 14 residues long. Trimming left V 3 bases short and J 2 bases short, with 7 bases between. The CDR3 DNA follows: TGTGCCAGCAGCTTCGATTTAAACACCGGGGAGCTGTTTTTT. This codes for CASSFDLNTGELFF.

V is TRBV7-2 and J is TRBJ2-3, with 16 nucleotides matching TRBD2. The CDR3 has 18 residues. Germline CDR1 reads SGHTA; CDR2 reads FQGNSA. Trimming removed 5 bases from V and 3 bases from J; junction bases left unmatched: 8. In DNA, the CDR3 is TGTGCCAGCAGCCACCCGGGACTAGCGGGGGGGCTGACAGATACGCAGTATTTT. It yields the protein CASSHPGLAGGLTDTQYF.

CDR3 sequence: CASSYSGTGTGETQYF. CDR3 in DNA: TGTGCCAGCAGTTACTCAGGGACAGGCACGGGGGAGACCCAGTACTTC. The chain couples TRBV6-5 to TRBJ2-5, with TRBD1 matching 8 bases. Germline V gene sequence: CDR1 MNHEY, CDR2 SVGAGI. CDR3 length: 16 residues. V dropped 0 bases and J dropped 5; count of bases not matched to a gene: 8.

The CDR3 DNA sequence: TGTGCCAGCAGCGTCCGCGGCTCTGGGGCCAACGTCCTGACTTTC. Residues: CASSVRGSGANVLTF. This sequence joins TRBV9 and TRBJ2-6; D remains ambiguous. The CDR3 sequence is 15 residues long. The germline gives CDR1 SGDLS, CDR2 YYNGEE. Trimming pared 2 bases from V and 0 bases from J, leaving 6 bases between. The variable domain in full, with the rest retrieved from reference TRBV9 and TRBJ2-6, is DSGVTQTPKHLITATGQRVTLRCSPRSGDLSVYWYQQSLDQGLQFLIQYYNGEERAKGNILERFSAQQFPDLHSELNLSSLELGDSALYFCASSVRGSGANVLTFGAGSRLTVL.

The V gene is TRBV18, the J gene TRBJ2-5; D may be TRBD2 (6 bases). The CDR3 contains 14 residues. Germline CDR1 and CDR2: KGHSH and LQKENI. V was shortened by 4 bases and J by 0 bases, with 9 bases between the two germline ends. Here the CDR3 reads CASSLRLDQETQYF. The CDR3 bases are TGTGCCAGCTCACTTCGACTAGACCAAGAGACCCAGTACTTC.

The chain links TRBV13 to TRBJ2-7; 7 bases align to TRBD1. Unmatched junction bases numbered 10, after V lost 0 bases and J lost 2 bases. The length of the CDR3 is 17 residues. From germline, CDR1 is PRHDT and CDR2 FYEKMQ (reference sequence). The DNA of the CDR3 is TGTGCCAGCAGCTTAGGGACAGGGCCCTTTCGGCCCTACGAGCAGTACTTC. It codes for CASSLGTGPFRPYEQYF.

The rearrangement links TRBV19 to TRBJ1-5; perhaps TRBD1 as D (5 bases). Between the trimmed V and J ends, which lost 4 bases and 6 bases, there was a span of 19 bases. Germline lookup yields CDR1 LNHDA and CDR2 SQIVND (reference sequence). The CDR3 is 16 amino acids. This CDR3 reads CASSTGGTVGGQPQHF. The CDR3 DNA sequence: TGTGCCAGTAGTACTGGAGGGACGGTGGGGGGTCAGCCCCAGCATTTT.

The CDR3 coding sequence is TGTGCCAGCAGCTTAGAGACAGGGGGCTACAATGAGCAGTTCTTC. Protein product: CASSLETGGYNEQFF. This chain uses TRBV7-3 with TRBJ2-1, with 9 bases lining up with TRBD1. CDR3 length: 15 residues. Germline V gene sequence: CDR1 SGHTA, CDR2 FQGTGA. Trimming at V came to 2 bases and at J to 3 bases, leaving 2 bases not matched to a gene.

V gene TRBV7-2 combines with J gene TRBJ2-3; 8 bases map to TRBD2. CDR1 is SGHTA, CDR2 FQGNSA, per germline. The CDR3 is made up of 14 amino acids. J gave up 6 bases and V 4 bases, and 6 bases lay outside the gene matches. The CDR3 protein is CASSWGLVPDTQYF. The CDR3 bases are TGTGCCAGCAGCTGGGGACTAGTCCCCGATACGCAGTATTTT. Using reference TRBV7-2 and TRBJ2-3 for the parts outside the CDR3, the full variable domain is GAGVSQSPSNKVTEKGKDVELRCDPISGHTALYWYRQSLGQGLEFLIYFQGNSAPDKSGLPSDRFSAERTGGSVSTLTIQRTQQEDSAVYLCASSWGLVPDTQYFGPGTRLTVL.

The V and J genes are TRBV6-5 and TRBJ1-5; 8 bases are a match to TRBD1. V lost 4 bases to trimming and J lost 1 base; unmatched junction nucleotides: 3. Germline lookup yields CDR1 MNHEY and CDR2 SVGAGI. The CDR3 sequence is 15 residues long. CDR3 bases: TGTGCCAGCAGTTCCACAGGGGGGAGCAATCAGCCCCAGCATTTT. Its protein product is CASSSTGGSNQPQHF.

The rearrangement uses TRBV6-1 and TRBJ2-7; D may be TRBD1 (5 bases). The V gene lost 3 bases and the J gene lost 0 bases, with 12 bases spanning the gap. Germline lookup yields CDR1 MNHNS and CDR2 SASEGT. This CDR3 contains 15 residues. The CDR3 region has the DNA TGTGCCAGCAGTGAGGGGCAAGCGTTCTCCTACGAGCAGTACTTC. Its translation: CASSEGQAFSYEQYF.